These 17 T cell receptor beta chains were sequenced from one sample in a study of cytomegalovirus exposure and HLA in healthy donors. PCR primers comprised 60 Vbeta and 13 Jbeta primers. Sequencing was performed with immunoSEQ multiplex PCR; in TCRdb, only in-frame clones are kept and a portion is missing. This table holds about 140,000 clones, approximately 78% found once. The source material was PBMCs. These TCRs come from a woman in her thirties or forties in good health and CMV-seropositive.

The CDR3 DNA reads as TGTGCCAGCAGCTTATCGACTAGACCGGGCCGCACGAACACTGAAGCTTTCTTT. It specifies CASSLSTRPGRTNTEAFF. The genes are TRBV7-9 and TRBJ1-1; no definite D call. Germline V gives CDR1 SEHNR, CDR2 FQNEAQ (reference sequence). Deletions cut 2 bases from V and 1 base from J, with 20 bases between. The CDR3 is 18 amino acids.

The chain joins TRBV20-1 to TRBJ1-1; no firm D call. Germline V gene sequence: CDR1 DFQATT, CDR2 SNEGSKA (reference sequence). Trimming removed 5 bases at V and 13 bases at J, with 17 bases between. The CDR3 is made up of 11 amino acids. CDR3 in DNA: TGCAGTGCTTACGGCGCGGTTGTGGTTTTCTTT. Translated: CSAYGAVVVFF.

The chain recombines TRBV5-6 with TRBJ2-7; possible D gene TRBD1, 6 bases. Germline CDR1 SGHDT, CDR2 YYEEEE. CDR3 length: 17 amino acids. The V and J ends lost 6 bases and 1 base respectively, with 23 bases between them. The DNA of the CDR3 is TGTGCCAGCACCACATTGGACAGTTTCCCCTTATCCTACGAGCAGTACTTC. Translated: CASTTLDSFPLSYEQYF.

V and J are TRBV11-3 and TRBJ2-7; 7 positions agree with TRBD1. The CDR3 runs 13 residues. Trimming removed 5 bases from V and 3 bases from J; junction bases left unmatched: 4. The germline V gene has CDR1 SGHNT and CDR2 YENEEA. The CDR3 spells CASSPGQLYEQYF. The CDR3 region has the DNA TGTGCCAGCAGCCCGGGACAGCTCTACGAGCAGTACTTC.

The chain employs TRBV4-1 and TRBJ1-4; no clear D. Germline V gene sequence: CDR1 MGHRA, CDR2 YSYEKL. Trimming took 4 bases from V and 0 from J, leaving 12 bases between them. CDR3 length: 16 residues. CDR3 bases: TGCGCCAGCAGCCTGGCCGGCGGGGCAACTAATGAAAAACTGTTTTTT. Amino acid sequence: CASSLAGGATNEKLFF.

The chain's CDR3 is CAISGGSGGLYTQYF. The DNA of the CDR3 is TGTGCCATCAGTGGAGGTAGCGGGGGGTTGTATACGCAGTATTTT. This rearrangement joins TRBV10-3 to TRBJ2-3; 10 bases are a match to TRBD2. The J segment lost 7 bases and the V segment lost 4 bases, leaving 8 bases of the junction unmatched. Per the germline V gene, CDR1 is ENHRY and CDR2 is SYGVKD. The CDR3 extends over 15 amino acids.

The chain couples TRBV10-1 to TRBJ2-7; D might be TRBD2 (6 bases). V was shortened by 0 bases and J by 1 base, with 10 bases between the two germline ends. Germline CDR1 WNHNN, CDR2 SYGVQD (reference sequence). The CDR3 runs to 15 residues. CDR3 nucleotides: TGCGCCAGCAGTGAGTCGGTGGCGGGATCCTACGAGCAGTACTTC. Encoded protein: CASSESVAGSYEQYF.

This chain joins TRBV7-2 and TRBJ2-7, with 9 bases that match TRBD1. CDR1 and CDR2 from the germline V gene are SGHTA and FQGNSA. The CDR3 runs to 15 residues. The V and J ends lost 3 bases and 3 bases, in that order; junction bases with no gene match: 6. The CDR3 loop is CASSLTGQGSYEQYF. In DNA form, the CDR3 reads TGTGCCAGCAGCTTGACGGGACAGGGAAGCTACGAGCAGTACTTC. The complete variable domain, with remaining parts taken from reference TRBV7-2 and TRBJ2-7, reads GAGVSQSPSNKVTEKGKDVELRCDPISGHTALYWYRQSLGQGLEFLIYFQGNSAPDKSGLPSDRFSAERTGGSVSTLTIQRTQQEDSAVYLCASSLTGQGSYEQYFGPGTRLTVT.

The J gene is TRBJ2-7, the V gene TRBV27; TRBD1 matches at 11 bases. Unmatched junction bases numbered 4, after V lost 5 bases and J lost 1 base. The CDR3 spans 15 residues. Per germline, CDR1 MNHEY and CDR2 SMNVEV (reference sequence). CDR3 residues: CASSLGQGVSYEQYF. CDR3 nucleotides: TGTGCCAGCAGTCTGGGACAGGGGGTTTCCTACGAGCAGTACTTC.

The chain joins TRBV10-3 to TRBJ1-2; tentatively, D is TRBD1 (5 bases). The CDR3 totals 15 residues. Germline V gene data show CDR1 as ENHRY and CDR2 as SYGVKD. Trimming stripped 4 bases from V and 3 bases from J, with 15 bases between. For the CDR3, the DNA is TGTGCCATCAGTGGGATGGGGGGAAGTGACTATGGCTACACCTTC. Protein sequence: CAISGMGGSDYGYTF.

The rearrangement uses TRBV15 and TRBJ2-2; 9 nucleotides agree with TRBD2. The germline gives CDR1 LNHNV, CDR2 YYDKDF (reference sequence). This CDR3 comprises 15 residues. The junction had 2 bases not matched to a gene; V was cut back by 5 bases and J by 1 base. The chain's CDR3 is CATSALAGNTGELFF. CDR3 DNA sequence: TGTGCCACCAGCGCACTAGCGGGGAACACCGGGGAGCTGTTTTTT. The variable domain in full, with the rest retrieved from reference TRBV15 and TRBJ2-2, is DAMVIQNPRYQVTQFGKPVTLSCSQTLNHNVMYWYQQKSSQAPKLLFHYYDKDFNNEADTPDNFQSRRPNTSFCFLDIRSPGLGDTAMYLCATSALAGNTGELFFGEGSRLTVL.

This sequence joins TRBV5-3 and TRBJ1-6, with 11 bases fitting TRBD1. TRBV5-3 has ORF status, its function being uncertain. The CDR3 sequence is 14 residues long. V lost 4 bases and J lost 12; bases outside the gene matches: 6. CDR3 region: CARSPGQGEGPLHF. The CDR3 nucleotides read TGTGCCAGAAGCCCGGGACAGGGGGAAGGACCCCTCCACTTT.

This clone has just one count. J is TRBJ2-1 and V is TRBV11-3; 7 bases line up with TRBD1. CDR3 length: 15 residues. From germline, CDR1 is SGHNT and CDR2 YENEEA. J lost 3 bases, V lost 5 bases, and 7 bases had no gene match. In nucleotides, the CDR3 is TGTGCCAGCAGCCACCGACAGGGCTTCTACAATGAGCAGTTCTTC. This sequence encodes CASSHRQGFYNEQFF. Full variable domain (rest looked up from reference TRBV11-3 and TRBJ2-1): EAGVVQSPRYKIIEKKQPVAFWCNPISGHNTLYWYLQNLGQGPELLIRYENEEAVDDSQLPKDRFSAERLKGVDSTLKIQPAELGDSAVYLCASSHRQGFYNEQFFGPGTRLTVL.

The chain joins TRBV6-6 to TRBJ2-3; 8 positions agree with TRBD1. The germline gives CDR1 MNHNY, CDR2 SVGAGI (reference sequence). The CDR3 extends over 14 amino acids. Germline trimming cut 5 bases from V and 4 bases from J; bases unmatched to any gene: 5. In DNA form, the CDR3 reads TGTGCCAGCAGTCAGACAGGGGATCCAGATACGCAGTATTTT. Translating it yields CASSQTGDPDTQYF.

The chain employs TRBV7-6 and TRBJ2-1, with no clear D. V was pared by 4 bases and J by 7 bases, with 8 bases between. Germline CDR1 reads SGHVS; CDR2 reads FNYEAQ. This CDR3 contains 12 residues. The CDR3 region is CASSSLQNEQFF. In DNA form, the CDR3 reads TGTGCCAGCAGCTCGCTACAGAATGAGCAGTTCTTC.

Here the CDR3 DNA reads TGTGCCAGCAGTTTCAACCGAGACAGGGGGAGTGGAGCTTTCTTT. Protein sequence: CASSFNRDRGSGAFF. The V and J genes are TRBV28 and TRBJ1-1, with 9 bases identical to TRBD1. CDR3 length equals 15 residues. Germline loops: CDR1 MDHEN, CDR2 SYDVKM. The ends lost 3 bases at V and 10 bases at J; junction bases unmatched: 12.

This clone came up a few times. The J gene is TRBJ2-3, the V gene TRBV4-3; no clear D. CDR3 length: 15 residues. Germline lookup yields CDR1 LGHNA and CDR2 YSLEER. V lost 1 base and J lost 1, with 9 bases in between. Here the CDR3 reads CASSQGFAGTDTQYF. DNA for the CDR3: TGCGCCAGCAGCCAAGGGTTCGCGGGCACAGATACGCAGTATTTT.